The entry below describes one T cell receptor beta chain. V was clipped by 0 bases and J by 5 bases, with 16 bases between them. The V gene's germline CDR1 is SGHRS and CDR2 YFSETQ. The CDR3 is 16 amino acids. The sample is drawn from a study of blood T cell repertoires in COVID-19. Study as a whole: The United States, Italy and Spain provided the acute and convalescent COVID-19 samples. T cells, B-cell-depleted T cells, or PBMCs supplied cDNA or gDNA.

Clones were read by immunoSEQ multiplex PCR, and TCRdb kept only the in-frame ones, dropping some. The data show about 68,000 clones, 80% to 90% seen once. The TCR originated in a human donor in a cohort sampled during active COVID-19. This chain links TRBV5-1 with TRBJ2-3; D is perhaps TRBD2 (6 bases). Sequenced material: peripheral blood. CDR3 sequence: CASSLVSGEGGDTQYF. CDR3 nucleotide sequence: TGCGCCAGCAGCTTGGTTAGCGGAGAAGGAGGAGATACGCAGTATTTT.